The present entry profiles one T cell receptor beta chain with its context. These data are taken from a study of shared clonotypes between healthy human individuals. V shed 6 bases and J 2 bases; nucleotides not matched to a gene: 3. The CDR3 covers 13 residues. Germline V gives CDR1 MNHEY, CDR2 SVGAGI. The table came from immunoSEQ multiplex PCR; TCRdb's copy has only in-frame clones and leaves some out. The sample yields millions of clones, approximately 92% seen once. The specimen was naive CD4+ T cells sorted from blood. Subset denoted: CD45RA+ positively selected. This chain uses TRBV6-5 with TRBJ1-2, with TRBD1 matching 7 bases. The TCR sequence derives from a man in his late teens or twenties in good health. CDR3 bases: TGTGCCAGCAGGCCAGGGGGGAACTATGGCTACACCTTC. The encoded protein is CASRPGGNYGYTF.